This section outlines one TCR beta chain sequence together with its context. The sample is drawn from a study of blood T cell repertoires in COVID-19. Study-wide background: The United States, Italy and Spain provided the acute and convalescent COVID-19 samples. From T cells, B-cell-depleted T cells, or PBMCs came the material, which was cDNA or gDNA.

Authors' data handling: Counts of nucleated cells, estimated from reference gene primer amplification, were obtained. Clones were read by immunoSEQ multiplex PCR, and TCRdb kept only the in-frame ones, dropping some. That table gives V, J and clone size, and the DNA gave D and trimming. The sample has around 14,000 clones, 85% to 90% seen once. CDR3 length equals 15 residues. V was clipped by 5 bases and J by 0 bases, with 11 bases between them. CDR1 and CDR2 (germline): LNHDA, SQIVND (reference sequence). This receptor was obtained from a human donor in a cohort sampled during active COVID-19. The V gene is TRBV19, the J gene TRBJ2-1, with TRBD2 as a possible D gene (6 bases). The sequencing sample was made of peripheral blood. The CDR3 nucleotides read TGTGCCAGTAGTCCCATCGGGAGCTCCTACAATGAGCAGTTCTTC. As protein: CASSPIGSSYNEQFF.